The present T cell receptor (beta chain) was sequenced within a study of T cell repertoires in cytomegalovirus infection. Background on the study: CMV epitopes that were recently identified and HLA-C-restricted were used alongside well-studied HLA-B-restricted ones.

CDR1 is ENHRY, CDR2 SYGVKD, per germline. The CDR3 covers 16 residues. Trimming cost V 4 bases and J 0 bases, with 15 bases left between them. As regards this clonotype: The antigen remains undetermined.

TCRdb re-called the reads through MiXCR, storing one row per CDR3 protein. The sample consists of about 78,000 distinct CDR3 sequences, 40% of them appearing once. This clonotype was sampled from a human donor in good health (CMV status not recorded). Some clones in this sample may be carry-over from other donors' samples. The chain recombines TRBV10-3 with TRBJ1-1; D uncertain. The material was CD8+ T cells from cultured PBMCs, obtained from culture after CMV antigen stimulation. The CDR3 loop reads CAISGKGANMNTEAFF. Here the CDR3 DNA reads TGTGCCATCAGTGGGAAAGGAGCTAATATGAACACTGAAGCTTTCTTT.